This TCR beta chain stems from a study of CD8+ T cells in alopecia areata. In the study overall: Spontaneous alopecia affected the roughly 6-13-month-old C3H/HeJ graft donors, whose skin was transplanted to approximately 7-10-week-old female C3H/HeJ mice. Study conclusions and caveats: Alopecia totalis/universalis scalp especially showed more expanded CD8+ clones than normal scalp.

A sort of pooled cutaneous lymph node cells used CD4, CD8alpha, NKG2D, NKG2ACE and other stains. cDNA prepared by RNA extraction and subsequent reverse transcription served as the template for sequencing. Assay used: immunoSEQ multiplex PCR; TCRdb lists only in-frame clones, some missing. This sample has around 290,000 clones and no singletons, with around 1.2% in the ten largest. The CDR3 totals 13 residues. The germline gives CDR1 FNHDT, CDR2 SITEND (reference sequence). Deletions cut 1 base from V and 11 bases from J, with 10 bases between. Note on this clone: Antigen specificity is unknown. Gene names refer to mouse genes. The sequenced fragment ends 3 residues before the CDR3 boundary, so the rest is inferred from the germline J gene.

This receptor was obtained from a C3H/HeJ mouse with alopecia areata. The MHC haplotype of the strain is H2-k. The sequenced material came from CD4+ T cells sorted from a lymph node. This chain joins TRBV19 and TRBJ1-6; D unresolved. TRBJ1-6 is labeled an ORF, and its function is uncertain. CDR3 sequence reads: CASSINHSPPLYF. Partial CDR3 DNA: TGTGCCAGCAGTATAAACCACAGCCCGCCC.